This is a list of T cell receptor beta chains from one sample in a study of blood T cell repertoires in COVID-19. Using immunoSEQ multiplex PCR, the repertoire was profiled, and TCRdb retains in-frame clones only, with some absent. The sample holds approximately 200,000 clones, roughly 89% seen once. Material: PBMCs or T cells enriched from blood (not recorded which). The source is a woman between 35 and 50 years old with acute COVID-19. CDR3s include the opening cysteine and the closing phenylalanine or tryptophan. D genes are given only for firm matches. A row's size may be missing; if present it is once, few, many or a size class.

TGTGCCTGGAGTGTAGGGACAGGCAATCAGCCCCAGCATTTT	CAWSVGTGNQPQHF	TRBD1	NA	TRBJ1-5	TRBV30
TGTGCCAGCAGCTTAGAATCCGGGAATGAAGCTTTCTTT	CASSLESGNEAFF	NA	NA	TRBJ1-1	TRBV11-3
TGTGCCAGCAGCTTAGCCCTCTTTGGCTACACCTTC	CASSLALFGYTF	NA	NA	TRBJ1-2	TRBV7-2
TGTGCCAGCAGCCAAGAGGGACAGGGGTTTGGCTACACCTTC	CASSQEGQGFGYTF	TRBD1	NA	TRBJ1-2	TRBV4-2
TGTGCCAGCAGTGTAGAGGGGGCGCTCGGTAATTCACCCCTCCACTTT	CASSVEGALGNSPLHF	TRBD1	once	TRBJ1-6	TRBV27
TGTGCTAGTGGTTTGGTTCTCACAGGGGGCAGCGACACCGGGGAGCTGTTTTTT	CASGLVLTGGSDTGELFF	TRBD1	NA	TRBJ2-2	TRBV12-5
TGTGCCAGCAGCCGACAGGCCATCACAGATACGCAGTATTTT	CASSRQAITDTQYF	NA	NA	TRBJ2-3	TRBV6-2/TRBV6-3
TGCAGCGTACACAGCTCTGGAAACACCATATATTTT	CSVHSSGNTIYF	NA	once	TRBJ1-3	TRBV29-1
TGTGCCAGCAGTTTAGGGCGCAGGGGGTCCTATAATTCACCCCTCCACTTT	CASSLGRRGSYNSPLHF	TRBD1	NA	TRBJ1-6	TRBV28
TGCAGTGCTAGTGGGGACAGGGCGTCCGGCAATCAGCCCCAGCATTTT	CSASGDRASGNQPQHF	TRBD1	NA	TRBJ1-5	TRBV20-1
TGTGCCAGCAACCCGAATGGGCAGGGAAACCGGGAGCTGTTTTTT	CASNPNGQGNRELFF	NA	few	TRBJ2-2	TRBV9
TGTGCCAGCAGCCTCCGGGACAGGGGGAGAAGGGAGACCCAGTACTTC	CASSLRDRGRRETQYF	TRBD1	few	TRBJ2-5	TRBV3-1/TRBV3-2
TGTGCCAGCAGCGCTAGCGGTCCCTACGAGCAGTACTTC	CASSASGPYEQYF	TRBD2	NA	TRBJ2-7	TRBV7-8
TGTGCCAGCAGCAAAACGGTTCGGCTAGCCGCACATGAGCAGTTCTTC	CASSKTVRLAAHEQFF	NA	NA	TRBJ2-1	TRBV21-1
TGTGCCATCCAGGACAGGGGGCGCCCGAACACTGAAGCTTTCTTT	CAIQDRGRPNTEAFF	TRBD1	NA	TRBJ1-1	TRBV28
TGTGCCAGCAGGGAGGGAACAGGAACCGAGCAGTACTTC	CASREGTGTEQYF	NA	NA	TRBJ2-7	TRBV7-9
TGTGCCAGTAGTATTCCCGGACTTCCTAATGAGCAGTTCTTC	CASSIPGLPNEQFF	NA	NA	TRBJ2-1	TRBV19